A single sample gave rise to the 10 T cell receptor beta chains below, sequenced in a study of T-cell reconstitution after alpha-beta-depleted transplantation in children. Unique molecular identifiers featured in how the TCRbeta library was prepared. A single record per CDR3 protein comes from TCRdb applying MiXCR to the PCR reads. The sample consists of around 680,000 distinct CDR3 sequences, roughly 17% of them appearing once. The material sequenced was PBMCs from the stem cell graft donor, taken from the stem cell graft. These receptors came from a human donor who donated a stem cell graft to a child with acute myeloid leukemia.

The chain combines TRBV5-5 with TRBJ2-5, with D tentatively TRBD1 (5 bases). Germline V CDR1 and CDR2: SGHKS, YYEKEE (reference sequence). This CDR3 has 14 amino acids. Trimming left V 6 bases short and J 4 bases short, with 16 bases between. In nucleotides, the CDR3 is TGTGCCAGCACCAACTTACCCGACAGAGAGACCCAGTACTTC. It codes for CASTNLPDRETQYF.

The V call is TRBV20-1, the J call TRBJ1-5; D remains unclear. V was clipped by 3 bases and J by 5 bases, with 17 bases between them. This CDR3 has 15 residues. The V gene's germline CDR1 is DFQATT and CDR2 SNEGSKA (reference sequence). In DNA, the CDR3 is TGCAGTGCTAGGGGGATGGGCCGGTTCGATCAGCCCCAGCATTTT. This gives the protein CSARGMGRFDQPQHF.

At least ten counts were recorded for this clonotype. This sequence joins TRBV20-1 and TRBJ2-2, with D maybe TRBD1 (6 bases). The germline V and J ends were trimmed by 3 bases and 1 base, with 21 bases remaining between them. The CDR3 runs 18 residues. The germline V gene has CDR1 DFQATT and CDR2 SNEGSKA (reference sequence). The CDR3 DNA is TGCAGTGCTAGGGCCATAAGGGGGAGTCGGATGAACACCGGGGAGCTGTTTTTT. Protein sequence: CSARAIRGSRMNTGELFF.

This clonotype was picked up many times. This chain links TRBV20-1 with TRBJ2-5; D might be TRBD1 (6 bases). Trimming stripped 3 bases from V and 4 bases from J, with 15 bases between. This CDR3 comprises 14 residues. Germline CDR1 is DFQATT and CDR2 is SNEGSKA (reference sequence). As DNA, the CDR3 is TGCAGTGCTAGTGGTTACAGGGAGATAGAGACCCAGTACTTC. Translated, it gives CSASGYREIETQYF.

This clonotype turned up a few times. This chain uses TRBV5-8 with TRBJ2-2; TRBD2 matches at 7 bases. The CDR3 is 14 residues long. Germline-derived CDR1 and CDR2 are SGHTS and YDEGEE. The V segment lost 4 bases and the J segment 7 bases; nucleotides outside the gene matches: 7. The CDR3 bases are TGTGCCAGCAGCCCAATCGGACTAGTCGGGGAGCTGTTTTTT. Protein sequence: CASSPIGLVGELFF.

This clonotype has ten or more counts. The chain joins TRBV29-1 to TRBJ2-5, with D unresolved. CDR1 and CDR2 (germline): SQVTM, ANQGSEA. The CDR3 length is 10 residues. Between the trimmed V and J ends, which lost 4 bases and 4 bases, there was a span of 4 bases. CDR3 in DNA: TGCAGCGTTGTTTCAGAGACCCAGTACTTC. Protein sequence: CSVVSETQYF.

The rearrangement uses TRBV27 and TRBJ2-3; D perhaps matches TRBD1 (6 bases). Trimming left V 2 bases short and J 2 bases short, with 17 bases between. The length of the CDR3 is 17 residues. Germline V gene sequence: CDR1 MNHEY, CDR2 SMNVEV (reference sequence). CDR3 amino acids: CASSLRGPDRTTDTQYF. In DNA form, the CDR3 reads TGTGCCAGCAGTTTAAGGGGCCCCGACAGGACCACAGATACGCAGTATTTT.

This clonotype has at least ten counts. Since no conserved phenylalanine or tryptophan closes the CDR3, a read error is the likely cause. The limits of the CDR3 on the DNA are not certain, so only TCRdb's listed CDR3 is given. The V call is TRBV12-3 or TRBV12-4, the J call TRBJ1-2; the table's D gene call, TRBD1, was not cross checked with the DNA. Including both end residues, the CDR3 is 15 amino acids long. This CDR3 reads CASSSRGQGGSNTYI.

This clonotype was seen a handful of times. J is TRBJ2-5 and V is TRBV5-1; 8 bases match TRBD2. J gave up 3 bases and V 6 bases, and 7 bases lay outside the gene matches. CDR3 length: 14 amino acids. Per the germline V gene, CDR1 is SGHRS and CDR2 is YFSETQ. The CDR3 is CASNRRGGEETQYF. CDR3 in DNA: TGCGCCAGCAACAGACGGGGGGGCGAAGAGACCCAGTACTTC. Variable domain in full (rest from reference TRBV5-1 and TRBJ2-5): KAGVTQTPRYLIKTRGQQVTLSCSPISGHRSVSWYQQTPGQGLQFLFEYFSETQRNKGNFPGRFSGRQFSNSRSEMNVSTLELGDSALYLCASNRRGGEETQYFGPGTRLLVL.

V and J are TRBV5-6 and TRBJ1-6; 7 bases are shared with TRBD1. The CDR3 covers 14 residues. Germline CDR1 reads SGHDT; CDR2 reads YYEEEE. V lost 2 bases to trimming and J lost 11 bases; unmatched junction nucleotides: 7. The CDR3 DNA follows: TGTGCCAGCAGCTTTGACAGGGTCTCGCCACCCCTCCACTTT. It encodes CASSFDRVSPPLHF. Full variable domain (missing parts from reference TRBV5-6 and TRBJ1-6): DAGVTQSPTHLIKTRGQQVTLRCSPKSGHDTVSWYQQALGQGPQFIFQYYEEEERQRGNFPDRFSGHQFPNYSSELNVNALLLGDSALYLCASSFDRVSPPLHFGNGTRLTVT.